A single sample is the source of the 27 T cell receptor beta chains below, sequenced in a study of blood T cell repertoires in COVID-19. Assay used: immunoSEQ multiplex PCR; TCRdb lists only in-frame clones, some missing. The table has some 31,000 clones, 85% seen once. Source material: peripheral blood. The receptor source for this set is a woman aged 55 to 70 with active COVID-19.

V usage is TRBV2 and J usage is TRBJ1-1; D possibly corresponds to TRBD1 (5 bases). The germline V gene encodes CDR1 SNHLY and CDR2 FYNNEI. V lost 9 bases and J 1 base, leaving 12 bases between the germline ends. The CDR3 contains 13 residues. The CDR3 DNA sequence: TGTGCCAGTACAGGAGATAGGAACACTGAAGCTTTCTTT. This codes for CASTGDRNTEAFF.

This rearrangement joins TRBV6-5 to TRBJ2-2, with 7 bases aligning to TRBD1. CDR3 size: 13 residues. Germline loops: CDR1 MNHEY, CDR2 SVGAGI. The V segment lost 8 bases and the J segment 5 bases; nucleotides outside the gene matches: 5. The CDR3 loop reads CASDRVGTGELFF. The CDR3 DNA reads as TGTGCCAGCGACAGGGTTGGTACCGGGGAGCTGTTTTTT.

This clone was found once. The CDR3 loop reads CASSPTVDTPLHF. CDR3 DNA sequence: TGTGCCAGCAGCCCTACTGTGGACACACCCCTCCACTTT. V and J are TRBV11-2 and TRBJ1-6, with TRBD1 as a possible D gene (5 bases). The CDR3 is made up of 13 amino acids. Per the germline V gene, CDR1 is SGHAT and CDR2 is FQNNGV. The V and J ends lost 5 bases and 11 bases respectively, with 13 bases between them. The whole variable domain, remainder taken from reference TRBV11-2 and TRBJ1-6, is EAGVAQSPRYKIIEKRQSVAFWCNPISGHATLYWYQQILGQGPKLLIQFQNNGVVDDSQLPKDRFSAERLKGVDSTLKIQPAKLEDSAVYLCASSPTVDTPLHFGNGTRLTVT.

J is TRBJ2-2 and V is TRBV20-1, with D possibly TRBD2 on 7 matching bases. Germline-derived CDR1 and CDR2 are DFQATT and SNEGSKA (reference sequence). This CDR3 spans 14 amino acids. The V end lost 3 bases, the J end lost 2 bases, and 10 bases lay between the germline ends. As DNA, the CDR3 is TGCAGTGCTAGTAGGGGGGGCAACACCGGGGAGCTGTTTTTT. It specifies CSASRGGNTGELFF.

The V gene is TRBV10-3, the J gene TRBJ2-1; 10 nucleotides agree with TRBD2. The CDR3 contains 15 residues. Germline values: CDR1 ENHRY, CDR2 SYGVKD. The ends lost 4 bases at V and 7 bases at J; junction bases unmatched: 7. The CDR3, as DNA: TGTGCCATCAGTGGGAGCGGGAGGGCCGGTAATGAGCAGTTCTTC. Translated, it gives CAISGSGRAGNEQFF.

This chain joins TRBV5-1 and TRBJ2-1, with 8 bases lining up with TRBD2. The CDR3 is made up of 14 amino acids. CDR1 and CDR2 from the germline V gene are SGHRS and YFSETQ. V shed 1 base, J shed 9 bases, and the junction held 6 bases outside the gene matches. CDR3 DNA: TGCGCCAGCAGCTTGCGGACTAGCTTCGGTGAGCAGTTCTTC. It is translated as CASSLRTSFGEQFF.

This chain's CDR3 is CATDPGRSRTGASNQPQHF. CDR3 DNA sequence: TGTGCCACGGATCCCGGGCGATCCAGGACAGGGGCAAGCAATCAGCCCCAGCATTTT. V gene TRBV10-3 combines with J gene TRBJ1-5; 9 positions agree with TRBD1. In germline, CDR1 is ENHRY, CDR2 SYGVKD. The CDR3 extends over 19 amino acids. V dropped 10 bases and J dropped 1; count of bases not matched to a gene: 20.

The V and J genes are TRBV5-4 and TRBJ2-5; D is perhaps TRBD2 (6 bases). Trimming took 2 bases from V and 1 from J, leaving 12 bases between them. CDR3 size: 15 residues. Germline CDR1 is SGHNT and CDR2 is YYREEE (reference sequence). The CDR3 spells CASSFPSETQETQYF. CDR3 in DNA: TGTGCCAGCAGCTTCCCTAGCGAAACCCAAGAGACCCAGTACTTC.

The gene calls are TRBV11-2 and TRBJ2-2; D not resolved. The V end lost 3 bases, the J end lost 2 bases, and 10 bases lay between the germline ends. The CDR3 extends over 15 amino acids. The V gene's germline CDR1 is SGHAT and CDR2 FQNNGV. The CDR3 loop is CASSFVHTNTGELFF. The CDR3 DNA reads TGTGCCAGCAGCTTCGTCCACACCAACACCGGGGAGCTGTTTTTT.

The CDR3 DNA follows: TGTGCCAGCAGCCCCCGATTCGGGACCCAGTACTTC. The encoded protein is CASSPRFGTQYF. The chain is built from TRBV6-5 and TRBJ2-5; D is undetermined. Germline loops: CDR1 MNHEY, CDR2 SVGAGI. With 6 bases removed from V and 7 bases from J, the gap between germline ends came to 12 bases. This CDR3 spans 12 amino acids.

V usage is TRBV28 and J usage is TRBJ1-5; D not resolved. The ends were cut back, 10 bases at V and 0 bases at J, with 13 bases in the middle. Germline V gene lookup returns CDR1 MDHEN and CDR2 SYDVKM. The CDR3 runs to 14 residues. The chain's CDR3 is CATKQDYSNQPQHF. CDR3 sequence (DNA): TGTGCCACCAAGCAGGATTATAGCAATCAGCCCCAGCATTTT.

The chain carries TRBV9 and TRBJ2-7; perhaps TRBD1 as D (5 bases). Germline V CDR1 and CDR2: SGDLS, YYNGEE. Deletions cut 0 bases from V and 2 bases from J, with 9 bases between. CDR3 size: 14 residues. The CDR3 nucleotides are TGTGCCAGCAGCGTAGAGGGGATGGCCTACGAGCAGTACTTC. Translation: CASSVEGMAYEQYF.

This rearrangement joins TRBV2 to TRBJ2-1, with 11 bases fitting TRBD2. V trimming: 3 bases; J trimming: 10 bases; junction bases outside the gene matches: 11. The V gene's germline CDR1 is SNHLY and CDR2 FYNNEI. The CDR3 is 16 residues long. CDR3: CASSDLAGGGGREQFF. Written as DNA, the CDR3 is TGTGCCAGCAGTGACCTAGCGGGAGGAGGGGGCCGGGAGCAGTTCTTC.

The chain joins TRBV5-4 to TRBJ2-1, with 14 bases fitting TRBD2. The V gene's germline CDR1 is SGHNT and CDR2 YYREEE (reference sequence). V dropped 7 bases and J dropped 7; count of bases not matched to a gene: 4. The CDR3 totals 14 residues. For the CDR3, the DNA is TGTGCCAGCGGGGGACTAGCGGGAGATAATGAGCAGTTCTTC. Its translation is CASGGLAGDNEQFF.

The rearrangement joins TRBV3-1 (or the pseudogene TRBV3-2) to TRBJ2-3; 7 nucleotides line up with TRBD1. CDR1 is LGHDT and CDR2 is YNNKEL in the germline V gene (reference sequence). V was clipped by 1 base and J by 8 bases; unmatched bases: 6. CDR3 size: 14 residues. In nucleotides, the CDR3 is TGTGCCAGCAGCCAAGGAAAGGGGGCTGTTACGCAGTATTTT. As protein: CASSQGKGAVTQYF.

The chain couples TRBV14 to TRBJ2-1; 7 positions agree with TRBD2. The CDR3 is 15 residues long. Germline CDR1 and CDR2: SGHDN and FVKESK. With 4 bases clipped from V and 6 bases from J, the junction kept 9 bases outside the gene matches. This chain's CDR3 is CASSPRLAGGNEQFF. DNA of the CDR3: TGTGCCAGCAGCCCACGACTAGCAGGCGGCAATGAGCAGTTCTTC.

The CDR3 DNA reads TGTGCCAGCAGGGTTTCCCTAGCGGGGGAACTGAACACCGGGGAGCTGTTTTTT. Protein product: CASRVSLAGELNTGELFF. The chain joins TRBV7-9 to TRBJ2-2; 10 nucleotides align to TRBD2. This CDR3 has 18 amino acids. Unmatched junction bases numbered 11, after V lost 6 bases and J lost 1 base. The germline V gene has CDR1 SEHNR and CDR2 FQNEAQ (reference sequence).

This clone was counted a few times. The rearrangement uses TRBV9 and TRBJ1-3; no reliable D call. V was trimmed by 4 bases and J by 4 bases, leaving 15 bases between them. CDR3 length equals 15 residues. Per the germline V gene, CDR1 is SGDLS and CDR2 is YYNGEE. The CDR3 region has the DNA TGTGCCAGCAGCCCGGGTCCGGTTCCAGGAAACACCATATATTTT. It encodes CASSPGPVPGNTIYF.

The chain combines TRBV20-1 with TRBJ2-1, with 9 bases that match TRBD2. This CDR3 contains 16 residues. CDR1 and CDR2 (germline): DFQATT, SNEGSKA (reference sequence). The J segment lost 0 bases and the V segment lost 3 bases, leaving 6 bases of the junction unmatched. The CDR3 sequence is CSASPSGIVSYNEQFF. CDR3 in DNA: TGCAGTGCTAGTCCTAGCGGGATTGTCTCCTACAATGAGCAGTTCTTC.

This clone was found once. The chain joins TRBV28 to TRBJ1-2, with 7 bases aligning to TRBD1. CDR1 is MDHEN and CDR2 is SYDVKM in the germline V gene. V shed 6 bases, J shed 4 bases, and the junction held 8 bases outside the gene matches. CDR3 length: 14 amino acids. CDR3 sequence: CASSPSTGVYGYTF. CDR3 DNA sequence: TGTGCCAGCAGCCCCTCTACAGGGGTCTATGGCTACACCTTC.

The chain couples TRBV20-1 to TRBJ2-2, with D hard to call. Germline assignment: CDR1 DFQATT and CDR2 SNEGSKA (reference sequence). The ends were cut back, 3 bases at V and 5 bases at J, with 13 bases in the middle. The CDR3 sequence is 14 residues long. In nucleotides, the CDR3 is TGCAGTGCTAGTCCTACTGCTTTGACCGGGGAGCTGTTTTTT. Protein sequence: CSASPTALTGELFF.

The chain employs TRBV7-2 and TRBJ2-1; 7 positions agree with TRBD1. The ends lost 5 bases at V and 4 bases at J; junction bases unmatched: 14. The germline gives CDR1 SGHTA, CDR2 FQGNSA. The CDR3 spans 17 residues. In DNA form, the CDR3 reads TGTGCCAGCAGCAAAGTCGTCCGGGACAGAATTTACAATGAGCAGTTCTTC. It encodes CASSKVVRDRIYNEQFF.

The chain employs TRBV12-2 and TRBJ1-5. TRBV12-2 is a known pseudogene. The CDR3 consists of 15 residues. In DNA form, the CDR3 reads TGTGCAAGTCGCTTAGTCGGGAGGGAGAATCAGCCCCAGCATTTT. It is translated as CASRLVGRENQPQHF.

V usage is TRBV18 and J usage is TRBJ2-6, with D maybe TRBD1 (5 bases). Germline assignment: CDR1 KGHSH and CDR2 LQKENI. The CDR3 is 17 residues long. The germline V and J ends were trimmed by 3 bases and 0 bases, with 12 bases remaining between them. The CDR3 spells CASSPLPTASGANVLTF. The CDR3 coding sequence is TGTGCCAGCTCACCCCTACCGACAGCCTCTGGGGCCAACGTCCTGACTTTC.

DNA of the CDR3: TGTGCCAGCAGCTTGTCAGGACTAGCGAACACCGGGGAGCTGTTTTTT. It translates to CASSLSGLANTGELFF. The chain joins TRBV5-4 to TRBJ2-2; TRBD2 agrees at 7 bases. Germline values: CDR1 SGHNT, CDR2 YYREEE (reference sequence). J was trimmed by 0 bases and V by 1 base; bases with no gene match: 3. The CDR3 covers 16 residues.

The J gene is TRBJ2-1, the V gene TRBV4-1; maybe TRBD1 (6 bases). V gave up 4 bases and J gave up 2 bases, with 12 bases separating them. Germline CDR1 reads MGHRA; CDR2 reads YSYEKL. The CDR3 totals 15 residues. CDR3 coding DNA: TGCGCCAGCAGCCCGGGTGGGGGCGCCTACAATGAGCAGTTCTTC. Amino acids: CASSPGGGAYNEQFF.

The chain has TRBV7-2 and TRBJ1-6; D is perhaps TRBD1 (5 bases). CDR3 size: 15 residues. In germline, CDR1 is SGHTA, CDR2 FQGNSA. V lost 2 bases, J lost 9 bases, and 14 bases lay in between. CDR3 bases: TGTGCCAGCAGCTTAATTTGGGGGGTTGGTTCACCCCTCCACTTT. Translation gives CASSLIWGVGSPLHF.